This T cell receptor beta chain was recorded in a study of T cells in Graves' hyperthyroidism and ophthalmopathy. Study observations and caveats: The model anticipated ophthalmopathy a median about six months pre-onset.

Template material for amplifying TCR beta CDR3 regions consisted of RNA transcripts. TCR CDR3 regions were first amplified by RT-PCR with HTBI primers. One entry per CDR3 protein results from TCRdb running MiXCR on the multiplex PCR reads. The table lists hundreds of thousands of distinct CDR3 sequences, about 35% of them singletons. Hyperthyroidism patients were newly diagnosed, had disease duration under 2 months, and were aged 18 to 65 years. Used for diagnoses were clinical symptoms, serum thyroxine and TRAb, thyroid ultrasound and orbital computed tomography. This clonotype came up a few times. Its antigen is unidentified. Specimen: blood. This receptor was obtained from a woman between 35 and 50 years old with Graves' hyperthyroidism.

CDR3 in amino acids: CASSFPGTSGGYEQYF. The CDR3 DNA reads as TGTGCCAGCAGCTTCCCCGGGACCTCCGGAGGGTACGAGCAGTACTTC. This chain connects TRBV7-8 to TRBJ2-7; the D gene is possibly TRBD2 (6 bases). This CDR3 region has 16 residues. Germline V gene lookup returns CDR1 SGHVS and CDR2 FQNEAQ. V was clipped by 3 bases and J by 4 bases, with 19 bases between them.